Here is one T cell receptor beta chain with its context. Its target is unknown. Using immunoSEQ multiplex PCR, the repertoire was profiled, and TCRdb retains in-frame clones only, with some absent. The data show under 250,000 clones, 85% to 90% seen once. The donors were members of the validation cohort comprising approximately 110 subjects, separate from the roughly 600-subject first cohort. These data are taken from a study of cytomegalovirus exposure and HLA in healthy donors. Regarding the study as a whole: The study listed approximately 170 cytomegalovirus-associated TCR beta chains.

The CDR3 consists of 13 residues. From germline, CDR1 is MNHNY and CDR2 SVGAGI (reference sequence). Trimming at V came to 10 bases and at J to 3 bases, leaving 3 bases not matched to a gene. The sequence was collected from a young man in good health and CMV-seronegative. Specimen: PBMCs. The chain carries TRBV6-6 and TRBJ2-4; TRBD2 agrees at 10 bases. This CDR3 reads CATVAGGKNIQYF. CDR3 nucleotide sequence: TGTGCCACCGTAGCGGGGGGCAAAAACATTCAGTACTTC.